Below are 26 T cell receptor beta chains sequenced from a single sample in a study of cytomegalovirus exposure and HLA in healthy donors. The PCR contained 60 Vbeta and 13 Jbeta primers. Sequencing used immunoSEQ multiplex PCR; TCRdb keeps in-frame clones, though not all of them. This sample has 120,000 to 150,000 clones; around three fifths occur once, and the top ten carry roughly 3.1%. The source material was PBMCs. These receptor sequences come from a woman aged 25 to 39 in good health and CMV-seropositive.

The chain uses TRBV7-5 and TRBJ2-5; whether TRBD2, the table's D call, matches the DNA was not checked. TRBV7-5 is reported as a pseudogene. This CDR3 has 12 amino acids. The CDR3 nucleotides read TGTGTCAGAAGCTTGAGCGGAGAGACCCAGTACTTC. It translates to CVRSLSGETQYF.

The V gene is TRBV5-8, the J gene TRBJ2-1; possible D gene TRBD1, 5 bases. This CDR3 is 16 amino acids long. V lost 0 bases and J lost 4, with 14 bases in between. Germline values: CDR1 SGHTS, CDR2 YDEGEE. The DNA for the CDR3 is TGTGCCAGCAGCTTGGGTGAGGCAGGGTCGTACAATGAGCAGTTCTTC. Protein product: CASSLGEAGSYNEQFF.

The gene calls are TRBV7-2 and TRBJ2-7; the match to TRBD2 covers 7 bases. CDR3 size: 14 residues. The V gene end was trimmed by 5 bases and the J gene end by 2 bases; junction bases not matched to a gene: 6. CDR1 and CDR2 from the germline V gene are SGHTA and FQGNSA. The CDR3 spells CASSPAGSAYEQYF. CDR3 in DNA: TGTGCCAGCAGCCCAGCGGGGAGCGCCTACGAGCAGTACTTC.

The gene calls are TRBV5-6 and TRBJ1-2; 7 bases agree with TRBD1. V trimming: 4 bases; J trimming: 0 bases; junction bases outside the gene matches: 6. CDR3 length equals 15 residues. Germline assignment: CDR1 SGHDT and CDR2 YYEEEE. The DNA for the CDR3 is TGTGCCAGCAGCAGGCGACAGGGATCTAACTATGGCTACACCTTC. Translation gives CASSRRQGSNYGYTF.

V gene TRBV28 combines with J gene TRBJ1-1, with no clear D. Deletions cut 2 bases from V and 8 bases from J, with 12 bases between. Germline-derived CDR1 and CDR2 are MDHEN and SYDVKM. The length of the CDR3 is 13 residues. For the CDR3, the DNA is TGTGCCAGCAGTTTACCGGGTCGGGTGGAAGCTTTCTTT. The encoded protein is CASSLPGRVEAFF.

The chain links TRBV5-1 to TRBJ1-3; tentative D call: TRBD1 (6 bases). Trimming removed 0 bases from V and 5 bases from J, with 9 bases in between. Per the germline V gene, CDR1 is SGHRS and CDR2 is YFSETQ. The length of the CDR3 is 14 residues. CDR3 DNA sequence: TGCGCCAGCAGCTTGGTTGGGGGCAGAAACACCATATATTTT. Translation: CASSLVGGRNTIYF.

Only a few counts were recorded for this clone. This chain uses TRBV29-1 with TRBJ2-1; TRBD2 matches 7 bases. V shed 6 bases and J 10 bases; nucleotides not matched to a gene: 12. Germline V CDR1 and CDR2: SQVTM, ANQGSEA. The CDR3 consists of 13 residues. Here the CDR3 DNA reads TGCAGCGTCACGAGGGAGGGCTTAGGAGAGCAGTTCTTC. Encoded protein: CSVTREGLGEQFF.

This clone was seen only a few times. The rearrangement joins TRBV2 to TRBJ1-2, with 11 bases matching TRBD1. Germline V gene sequence: CDR1 SNHLY, CDR2 FYNNEI. The junction had 8 bases not matched to a gene; V was cut back by 4 bases and J by 7 bases. This CDR3 is built from 15 residues. DNA for the CDR3: TGTGCCAGCAGTGCCGGGACAGGGGGTTTCTTTGGCTACACCTTC. Translated: CASSAGTGGFFGYTF.

J is TRBJ2-7 and V is TRBV10-2, with 12 bases identical to TRBD2. The CDR3 covers 20 residues. After removal of 0 bases from V and 0 bases from J, the junction contained 12 bases not matched to a gene. The germline V gene has CDR1 WSHSY and CDR2 SAAADI. This chain's CDR3 is CASSESRFPSGGEYSYEQYF. CDR3 in DNA: TGCGCCAGCAGTGAGTCTCGGTTTCCTAGCGGGGGGGAATACTCCTACGAGCAGTACTTC.

In this sample, this clone turned up once. This chain joins TRBV9 and TRBJ2-1; D gene uncertain. V lost 0 bases to trimming and J lost 8 bases, with 12 bases between them. CDR1 is SGDLS, CDR2 YYNGEE, per germline. The CDR3 is made up of 14 amino acids. The CDR3 reads CASSVDSRGYEQFF. The CDR3 nucleotides read TGTGCCAGCAGCGTAGATAGCCGAGGATATGAGCAGTTCTTC.

This clone was recorded a few times. CDR3 sequence (DNA): TGCGCCAGCAGCTCGACTACCGACAGGGGGCGAGATACGCAGTATTTT. Its translation is CASSSTTDRGRDTQYF. The chain couples TRBV5-1 to TRBJ2-3; 10 nucleotides align to TRBD1. The germline gives CDR1 SGHRS, CDR2 YFSETQ. V lost 3 bases and J lost 5; bases outside the gene matches: 9. This CDR3 is 16 amino acids long.

This clone appeared a few times. The chain couples TRBV5-4 to TRBJ2-7; D uncertain. Germline V gives CDR1 SGHNT, CDR2 YYREEE (reference sequence). V was trimmed by 0 bases and J by 1 base, leaving 8 bases between them. This CDR3 is built from 14 residues. The CDR3 loop is CASSLESTSYEQYF. Written as DNA, the CDR3 is TGTGCCAGCAGCTTGGAGTCTACTTCCTACGAGCAGTACTTC.

The J gene is TRBJ1-2, the V gene TRBV28; D call uncertain. V lost 7 bases and J lost 8, with 11 bases in between. CDR1 and CDR2 (germline): MDHEN, SYDVKM. The CDR3 runs 11 residues. The CDR3 loop is CASNTPRGYTF. In nucleotides, the CDR3 is TGTGCCAGCAACACCCCTAGGGGCTACACCTTC.

The chain uses TRBV5-1 and TRBJ2-1, with 13 nucleotides matching TRBD2. The CDR3 covers 17 residues. Trimming took 4 bases from V and 8 from J; bases not matched to a gene: 12. CDR1 SGHRS and CDR2 YFSETQ come from the germline V gene. The CDR3 DNA reads TGCGCCAGCAGCGCAAAGACTAGCGGGAGGAGGGGGGATGAGCAGTTCTTC. Encoded protein: CASSAKTSGRRGDEQFF. Full variable domain (rest looked up from reference TRBV5-1 and TRBJ2-1): KAGVTQTPRYLIKTRGQQVTLSCSPISGHRSVSWYQQTPGQGLQFLFEYFSETQRNKGNFPGRFSGRQFSNSRSEMNVSTLELGDSALYLCASSAKTSGRRGDEQFFGPGTRLTVL.

This chain joins TRBV4-1 and TRBJ2-1; TRBD2 matches 8 bases. The CDR3 is made up of 17 amino acids. CDR1 and CDR2 from the germline V gene are MGHRA and YSYEKL. V shed 1 base and J 9 bases; nucleotides not matched to a gene: 14. The CDR3 reads CASSQGAGSGTDTEQFF. The DNA for the CDR3 is TGCGCCAGCAGCCAAGGTGCGGGTAGCGGGACGGACACTGAGCAGTTCTTC.

The chain carries TRBV5-1 and TRBJ2-7; a possible D gene is TRBD2 (6 bases). From germline, CDR1 is SGHRS and CDR2 YFSETQ. Trimming shortened V by 0 bases and J by 2 bases, and 12 bases separated the two germline ends. The CDR3 has 15 residues. The CDR3 reads CASSLGGNPTYEQYF. CDR3 DNA sequence: TGCGCCAGCAGCTTGGGCGGGAATCCCACCTACGAGCAGTACTTC.

This clone was seen a handful of times. V gene TRBV5-1 combines with J gene TRBJ2-7; a weak D match, TRBD2 (5 bases). Germline-derived CDR1 and CDR2 are SGHRS and YFSETQ. The CDR3 consists of 15 residues. The V end was cut by 0 bases, the J end by 3 bases, with 13 bases between. As DNA, the CDR3 is TGCGCCAGCAGCTTGGCCGGGGTTGGAGGCTACGAGCAGTACTTC. Protein sequence: CASSLAGVGGYEQYF.

There are a few counts of this clone. The chain joins TRBV6-6 to TRBJ2-1; tentatively, D is TRBD1 (6 bases). CDR1 is MNHNY and CDR2 is SVGAGI in the germline V gene (reference sequence). The CDR3 sequence is 12 residues long. V gave up 4 bases and J gave up 15 bases, with 16 bases separating them. The CDR3 nucleotides are TGTGCCAGCAGTTCCACAGGGTCTTTGGTGTTCTTC. This translates into CASSSTGSLVFF.

This clone was found once. V gene TRBV6-6 combines with J gene TRBJ2-7, with 7 bases fitting TRBD1. The CDR3 consists of 14 residues. From germline, CDR1 is MNHNY and CDR2 SVGAGI (reference sequence). V lost 4 bases to trimming and J lost 3 bases; unmatched junction nucleotides: 6. The CDR3 DNA follows: TGTGCCAGCAGTTCGACAGGGATTAGCTACGAGCAGTACTTC. Its protein product is CASSSTGISYEQYF.

The CDR3 is CASSPDYGEQYF. For the CDR3, the DNA is TGCGCCAGCAGCCCGGACTATGGCGAGCAGTACTTC. This chain uses TRBV5-1 with TRBJ2-5; possible D gene TRBD2, 6 bases. The J call is doubtful: the DNA matches TRBJ2-7 better. The CDR3 totals 12 residues. Germline loops: CDR1 SGHRS, CDR2 YFSETQ.

This clone turned up a few times. V usage is TRBV5-1 and J usage is TRBJ2-5, with 7 bases fitting TRBD1. CDR1 and CDR2 from the germline V gene are SGHRS and YFSETQ. This CDR3 contains 15 residues. Trimming at V came to 2 bases and at J to 2 bases, leaving 6 bases not matched to a gene. The chain's CDR3 is CASSLLRQGQETQYF. In DNA form, the CDR3 reads TGCGCCAGCAGCTTACTCCGACAGGGACAAGAGACCCAGTACTTC.

This sequence joins TRBV7-2 and TRBJ2-3, with TRBD1 as a possible D gene (5 bases). The V gene's germline CDR1 is SGHTA and CDR2 FQGNSA. Trimming took 7 bases from V and 0 from J, leaving 17 bases between them. This CDR3 is built from 16 residues. DNA for the CDR3: TGTGCCAGCACCTTGGGGCTCTTGACTAGCACAGATACGCAGTATTTT. Its translation is CASTLGLLTSTDTQYF.

The CDR3 protein is CASSSGLAGGTDTQYF. The DNA of the CDR3 is TGTGCCAGCAGCAGCGGACTAGCGGGGGGCACAGATACGCAGTATTTT. The chain links TRBV7-2 to TRBJ2-3; 13 bases are a match to TRBD2. The V and J ends lost 5 bases and 1 base, in that order; junction bases with no gene match: 3. Germline-derived CDR1 and CDR2 are SGHTA and FQGNSA. CDR3 size: 16 residues. Filled out from reference TRBV7-2 and TRBJ2-3, the complete variable domain reads GAGVSQSPSNKVTEKGKDVELRCDPISGHTALYWYRQSLGQGLEFLIYFQGNSAPDKSGLPSDRFSAERTGGSVSTLTIQRTQQEDSAVYLCASSSGLAGGTDTQYFGPGTRLTVL.

The chain recombines TRBV28 with TRBJ2-1; the D is unclear. The CDR3 runs 15 residues. The V and J ends lost 6 bases and 4 bases respectively, with 16 bases between them. Germline CDR1 reads MDHEN; CDR2 reads SYDVKM. CDR3 residues: CASSSPTTIYNEQFF. The CDR3 nucleotides are TGTGCCAGCAGCTCTCCGACGACAATTTACAATGAGCAGTTCTTC.

CDR3 in DNA: TGTGCCAGCACTACAGGGCAAGAGACCCAGTACTTC. Its protein is CASTTGQETQYF. V gene TRBV6-6 combines with J gene TRBJ2-5, with TRBD1 as a possible D gene (6 bases). Per germline, CDR1 MNHNY and CDR2 SVGAGI (reference sequence). The V end was cut by 7 bases, the J end by 2 bases, with 8 bases between. The CDR3 is made up of 12 amino acids.

The chain uses TRBV2 and TRBJ2-6, with 7 bases identical to TRBD1. V shed 7 bases and J 0 bases; nucleotides not matched to a gene: 6. Germline V CDR1 and CDR2: SNHLY, FYNNEI. This CDR3 comprises 16 residues. This CDR3 is CASKLQGRSGANVLTF. The CDR3 DNA reads as TGTGCCAGCAAGTTACAGGGGCGCTCTGGGGCCAACGTCCTGACTTTC. The entire variable domain, with the rest obtained from reference TRBV2 and TRBJ2-6, is as follows: EPEVTQTPSHQVTQMGQEVILRCVPISNHLYFYWYRQILGQKVEFLVSFYNNEISEKSEIFDDQFSVERPDGSNFTLKIRSTKLEDSAMYFCASKLQGRSGANVLTFGAGSRLTVL.